These 30 T cell receptor beta chains came from one sample sequenced in a study of T cell responses to AZD1222 COVID-19 vaccine. Repertoires were generated with immunoSEQ multiplex PCR, while TCRdb's copy carries only in-frame clones and drops some. The sample includes approximately 100,000 clones, around nine tenths of them seen just once. The sample here was peripheral blood, taken on day 0 of AZD1222 vaccination. Receptor source: an adult in good health.

The chain carries TRBV10-1 and TRBJ2-3; TRBD1 is a possible D gene (6 bases). V lost 5 bases to trimming and J lost 1 base, with 10 bases between them. CDR3 size: 14 residues. Germline CDR1 reads WNHNN; CDR2 reads SYGVQD (reference sequence). In DNA, the CDR3 is TGCGCCAGCAGTCACAAGGGGGGCACAGATACGCAGTATTTT. Its protein product is CASSHKGGTDTQYF.

The chain has TRBV4-2 and TRBJ2-5; 11 positions agree with TRBD2. Germline V gives CDR1 LGHNA, CDR2 YNFKEQ. The CDR3 contains 16 residues. J was trimmed by 4 bases and V by 3 bases; bases with no gene match: 7. CDR3 sequence: CASSHQNLAGGETQYF. CDR3 in DNA: TGTGCCAGCAGCCACCAAAATCTAGCGGGAGGAGAGACCCAGTACTTC.

As DNA, the CDR3 is TGTGCCAGCAGTACCTTCGGACGTAGGTCCGACGAGCAGTACTTC. The encoded protein is CASSTFGRRSDEQYF. This chain uses TRBV28 with TRBJ2-7; D is undetermined. The CDR3 runs 15 residues. V was shortened by 5 bases and J by 5 bases, with 19 bases between the two germline ends. CDR1 is MDHEN and CDR2 is SYDVKM in the germline V gene.

The rearrangement uses TRBV9 and TRBJ2-7, with D hard to call. CDR3 size: 14 residues. Germline V gives CDR1 SGDLS, CDR2 YYNGEE. V shed 0 bases and J shed 6 bases, with 13 bases lying between them. The CDR3 DNA follows: TGTGCCAGCAGCGTAGGGGCGGTAGCTGTCGAGCAGTACTTC. Amino acid sequence: CASSVGAVAVEQYF.

The V gene is TRBV18, the J gene TRBJ2-4, with a tentative D call TRBD1 (5 bases). With 2 bases removed from V and 0 bases from J, the gap between germline ends came to 8 bases. The CDR3 loop spans 15 amino acids. Germline V gene data show CDR1 as KGHSH and CDR2 as LQKENI. The CDR3 protein is CASSPRQIAKNIQYF. For the CDR3, the DNA is TGTGCCAGCTCACCAAGACAGATAGCCAAAAACATTCAGTACTTC.

The V and J genes are TRBV14 and TRBJ2-7, with 7 bases matching TRBD2. This CDR3 contains 13 residues. Germline lookup yields CDR1 SGHDN and CDR2 FVKESK. Unmatched junction bases numbered 1, after V lost 4 bases and J lost 1 base. The CDR3 loop reads CASSLAGSYEQYF. For the CDR3, the DNA is TGTGCCAGCAGCCTAGCGGGTTCCTACGAGCAGTACTTC.

This clone has more than one count but fewer than ten. The CDR3 spells CASSQVNDSPQHF. The CDR3 bases are TGTGCCAGCAGCCAAGTGAACGATAGCCCCCAGCATTTT. The rearrangement links TRBV3-1 (or the pseudogene TRBV3-2) to TRBJ1-5; no firm D call. V gave up 1 base and J gave up 10 bases, with 11 bases separating them. Looked up from germline, CDR1 is LGHDT and CDR2 is YNNKEL (reference sequence). The CDR3 extends over 13 amino acids.

The J gene is TRBJ1-6, the V gene TRBV5-1, with D tentatively TRBD1 (5 bases). Germline CDR1 and CDR2: SGHRS and YFSETQ. The V end was cut by 4 bases, the J end by 6 bases, with 14 bases between. CDR3 length: 15 amino acids. In DNA, the CDR3 is TGCGCCAGCAGCCCGGAGGGGTTAGGTAATTCACCCCTCCACTTT. Its translation is CASSPEGLGNSPLHF.

V usage is TRBV5-1 and J usage is TRBJ1-1, with D perhaps matching TRBD1 (6 bases). V was clipped by 4 bases and J by 3 bases, with 13 bases between them. The CDR3 has 14 residues. Per germline, CDR1 SGHRS and CDR2 YFSETQ. The CDR3 DNA sequence: TGCGCCAGCAGCCTCGGGGACACCCACACTGAAGCTTTCTTT. This translates into CASSLGDTHTEAFF.

This chain connects TRBV7-2 to TRBJ2-2, with 7 bases lining up with TRBD1. The CDR3 sequence is 15 residues long. The junction had 6 bases not matched to a gene; V was cut back by 5 bases and J by 3 bases. From germline, CDR1 is SGHTA and CDR2 FQGNSA. This CDR3 reads CASSATGVHTGELFF. In nucleotides, the CDR3 is TGTGCCAGCAGCGCTACAGGGGTTCACACCGGGGAGCTGTTTTTT.

The gene calls are TRBV19 and TRBJ1-2; 10 bases line up with TRBD1. Germline lookup yields CDR1 LNHDA and CDR2 SQIVND (reference sequence). The CDR3 consists of 15 residues. Trimming took 4 bases from V and 2 from J; bases not matched to a gene: 4. The CDR3 region is CASSRQGAPNYGYTF. The CDR3 nucleotides are TGTGCCAGTAGTAGACAGGGGGCACCGAACTATGGCTACACCTTC.

The genes are TRBV10-3 and TRBJ1-2; D gene unclear. CDR1 is ENHRY, CDR2 SYGVKD, per germline. V was shortened by 0 bases and J by 4 bases, with 9 bases between the two germline ends. CDR3 size: 14 residues. CDR3 coding DNA: TGTGCCATCAGTGAGTCAGGCGATGTCTATGGCTACACCTTC. Translating it yields CAISESGDVYGYTF.

This sequence joins TRBV6-2 or TRBV6-3 and TRBJ2-7; D gene uncertain. CDR1 is MNHEY and CDR2 is SVGEGT in the germline V gene. The CDR3 covers 14 residues. V lost 2 bases, J lost 2 bases, and 10 bases lay in between. As DNA, the CDR3 is TGTGCCAGCAGTTACCGGGCCTCAACCTACGAGCAGTACTTC. Its protein product is CASSYRASTYEQYF.

The chain employs TRBV7-2 and TRBJ2-1; the D gene is possibly TRBD2 (5 bases). Trimming shortened V by 1 base and J by 0 bases, and 13 bases separated the two germline ends. The CDR3 covers 17 residues. The germline CDR1 and CDR2 sequences are SGHTA and FQGNSA. Here the CDR3 reads CASSLVRRASSYNEQFF. The CDR3 nucleotides are TGTGCCAGCAGCTTAGTCCGGCGGGCGAGCTCCTACAATGAGCAGTTCTTC.

This chain joins TRBV30 and TRBJ1-4; a weak D match, TRBD1 (6 bases). Germline V gene data show CDR1 as GTSNPN and CDR2 as SVGIG (reference sequence). The V end was cut by 1 base, the J end by 8 bases, with 11 bases between. The CDR3 has 13 residues. The chain's CDR3 is CAWSEGGREKLFF. CDR3 nucleotide sequence: TGTGCCTGGAGTGAAGGGGGAAGAGAAAAACTGTTTTTT.

The gene calls are TRBV5-5 and TRBJ1-1; the D gene is possibly TRBD1 (6 bases). CDR1 SGHKS and CDR2 YYEKEE come from the germline V gene (reference sequence). The length of the CDR3 is 13 residues. The V end lost 5 bases, the J end lost 11 bases, and 19 bases lay between the germline ends. The DNA for the CDR3 is TGTGCCAGCAGTCGGGACATCTTCGTGGGCGCTTTCTTT. Translation gives CASSRDIFVGAFF.

The V gene is TRBV6-5, the J gene TRBJ2-3; D unclear. V lost 6 bases and J lost 3, with 10 bases in between. The CDR3 runs to 13 residues. CDR1 and CDR2 (germline): MNHEY, SVGAGI. The CDR3 DNA reads TGTGCCAGCAGAAACACGAAAACAGATACGCAGTATTTT. It yields the protein CASRNTKTDTQYF.

This clone has more than one count but fewer than ten. The CDR3 region is CASSRIAQGNRAKNIQYF. The CDR3 bases are TGTGCCAGCAGCCGAATCGCACAGGGGAATAGGGCCAAAAACATTCAGTACTTC. This sequence joins TRBV28 and TRBJ2-4; 7 bases align to TRBD1. CDR3 size: 18 residues. The germline gives CDR1 MDHEN, CDR2 SYDVKM. V lost 6 bases, J lost 1 base, and 15 bases stayed unmatched. The entire variable domain, with the rest obtained from reference TRBV28 and TRBJ2-4, is as follows: DVKVTQSSRYLVKRTGEKVFLECVQDMDHENMFWYRQDPGLGLRLIYFSYDVKMKEKGDIPEGYSVSREKKERFSLILESASTNQTSMYLCASSRIAQGNRAKNIQYFGAGTRLSVL.

The chain is built from TRBV7-9 and TRBJ2-5, with D maybe TRBD1 (6 bases). V lost 6 bases and J 2 bases, leaving 16 bases between the germline ends. The CDR3 has 15 residues. Germline lookup yields CDR1 SEHNR and CDR2 FQNEAQ (reference sequence). Written as DNA, the CDR3 is TGTGCCAGCAGGGGCGTTGGGGGCGGGCAAGAGACCCAGTACTTC. Its protein product is CASRGVGGGQETQYF.

The V and J genes are TRBV7-3 and TRBJ2-7; D is possibly TRBD1 (5 bases). The CDR3 has 13 residues. Trimming removed 5 bases from V and 3 bases from J, with 11 bases in between. Germline V gene lookup returns CDR1 SGHTA and CDR2 FQGTGA. This CDR3 reads CASSPQGGYEQYF. The CDR3 DNA is TGTGCCAGCAGCCCTCAGGGCGGCTACGAGCAGTACTTC.

The chain joins TRBV24-1 to TRBJ2-2; D is undetermined. CDR1 is KGHDR and CDR2 is SFDVKD in the germline V gene. The CDR3 has 13 amino acids. The V and J ends lost 4 bases and 5 bases respectively, with 7 bases between them. This CDR3 reads CATSDRYTGELFF. The CDR3 region has the DNA TGTGCCACCAGTGACAGGTATACCGGGGAGCTGTTTTTT.

This chain links TRBV29-1 with TRBJ2-2; D may correspond to TRBD1 or TRBD2 (5 bases each). The CDR3 extends over 15 amino acids. V lost 5 bases and J lost 1, with 14 bases in between. The germline V gene has CDR1 SQVTM and CDR2 ANQGSEA. The CDR3 region has the DNA TGCAGCGTTCAAGGGGACCGTCAGAACACCGGGGAGCTGTTTTTT. It codes for CSVQGDRQNTGELFF.

In this sample, this clone turned up a few times. The CDR3 is CASSLEAQGRQPQHF. In DNA, the CDR3 is TGTGCCAGCAGCCTGGAGGCCCAGGGTAGGCAGCCCCAGCATTTT. The rearrangement links TRBV7-2 to TRBJ1-5; TRBD1 might be the D (5 bases). V lost 5 bases, J lost 7 bases, and 18 bases lay in between. The CDR3 sequence is 15 residues long. Germline V CDR1 and CDR2: SGHTA, FQGNSA.

The J gene is TRBJ1-5, the V gene TRBV4-2; 8 positions match TRBD1. This CDR3 has 14 residues. J gave up 7 bases and V 0 bases, and 2 bases lay outside the gene matches. The germline gives CDR1 LGHNA, CDR2 YNFKEQ. The CDR3 reads CASSQDRGHQPQHF. The CDR3 bases are TGTGCCAGCAGCCAAGACAGGGGGCACCAGCCCCAGCATTTT.

The gene calls are TRBV9 and TRBJ1-1; 10 bases are a match to TRBD1. The J segment lost 3 bases and the V segment lost 4 bases, leaving 3 bases of the junction unmatched. The CDR3 sequence is 14 residues long. CDR1 and CDR2 from the germline V gene are SGDLS and YYNGEE. The CDR3 region has the DNA TGTGCCAGCAGCCCTGGGACAGGGGACACTGAAGCTTTCTTT. Its protein is CASSPGTGDTEAFF.

The chain recombines TRBV9 with TRBJ1-1, with D perhaps matching TRBD1 (6 bases). The CDR3 totals 14 residues. Germline V gives CDR1 SGDLS, CDR2 YYNGEE. V was shortened by 4 bases and J by 4 bases, with 14 bases between the two germline ends. This CDR3 reads CASSQETRGTEAFF. In DNA, the CDR3 is TGTGCCAGCAGCCAAGAAACCAGGGGCACTGAAGCTTTCTTT.

The rearrangement joins TRBV2 to TRBJ1-1; D is unclear. Trimming took off 8 bases at V and 0 bases at J, with 10 bases between the two ends. The CDR3 is 13 amino acids. Germline CDR1 and CDR2: SNHLY and FYNNEI. The CDR3 coding sequence is TGTGCCAGCCCTCCTCCAGTGAACACTGAAGCTTTCTTT. It codes for CASPPPVNTEAFF.

The chain is built from TRBV5-4 and TRBJ2-2, with D possibly being TRBD1 or TRBD2 (5 bases each). This CDR3 contains 14 residues. The V gene's germline CDR1 is SGHNT and CDR2 YYREEE (reference sequence). V shed 3 bases and J shed 6 bases, with 12 bases lying between them. CDR3 amino acids: CASSWDGAAGELFF. The DNA for the CDR3 is TGTGCCAGCAGCTGGGACGGCGCGGCCGGGGAGCTGTTTTTT.

The chain links TRBV28 to TRBJ1-2; no reliable D call. V lost 1 base, J lost 8 bases, and 8 bases lay in between. Germline loops: CDR1 MDHEN, CDR2 SYDVKM. This CDR3 has 12 amino acids. Here the CDR3 reads CASSLSPGGYTF. CDR3 DNA sequence: TGTGCCAGCAGTTTATCTCCCGGAGGCTACACCTTC.

The chain recombines TRBV7-2 with TRBJ1-2, with D maybe TRBD1 (6 bases). Germline lookup yields CDR1 SGHTA and CDR2 FQGNSA. There are 14 residues in the CDR3. Trimming pared 5 bases from V and 1 base from J, leaving 11 bases between. The CDR3 loop reads CASSPRGVNYGYTF. The DNA for the CDR3 is TGTGCCAGCAGCCCCAGGGGTGTTAACTATGGCTACACCTTC.